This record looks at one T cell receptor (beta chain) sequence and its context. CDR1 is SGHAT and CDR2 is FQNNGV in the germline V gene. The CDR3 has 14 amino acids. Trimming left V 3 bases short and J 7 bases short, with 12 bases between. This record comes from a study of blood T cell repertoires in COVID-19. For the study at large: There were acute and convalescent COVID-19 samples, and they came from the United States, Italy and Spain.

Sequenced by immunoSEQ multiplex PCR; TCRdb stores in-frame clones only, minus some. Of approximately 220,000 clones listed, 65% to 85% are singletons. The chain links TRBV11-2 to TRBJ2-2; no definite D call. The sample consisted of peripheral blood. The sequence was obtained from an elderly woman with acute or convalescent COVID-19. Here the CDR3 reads CASSFGTAGGELFF. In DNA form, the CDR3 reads TGTGCCAGCAGCTTCGGCACAGCCGGCGGGGAGCTGTTTTTT.